This T cell receptor (beta chain) is drawn from a study of cytomegalovirus exposure and HLA in healthy donors. From germline, CDR1 is LNHDA and CDR2 SQIVND (reference sequence). V was clipped by 2 bases and J by 2 bases, with 13 bases between them. This CDR3 is 16 amino acids long. The PCR made use of 60 Vbeta and 13 Jbeta primers. The assay was immunoSEQ multiplex PCR, and TCRdb's table has in-frame clones only and misses some. This sample has just over 150,000 clones; under 80% occur once, and the top ten carry approximately 1.5%. This TCR derives from a woman in her thirties in good health and CMV-seronegative. Sequencing used PBMCs. This sequence joins TRBV19 and TRBJ1-5; D not resolved. In DNA, the CDR3 is TGTGCCAGTAGTATAAGTGCGGGAGCTGGCAATCAGCCCCAGCATTTT. Its translation: CASSISAGAGNQPQHF.